The 19 T cell receptor beta chains presented below share a single source sample, sequenced in a study of follicular helper T cells after annual influenza vaccination. Specified time point: 2014-2015 season, pre-vaccination. The repertoire was sequenced with immunoSEQ multiplex PCR; TCRdb's copy has only in-frame clones and lacks some. Here the sample spans over 11,000 clones, 84% being singletons. Sequenced here: CXCR5- memory CD4+ T cells sorted from blood, sampled on the day of influenza vaccination. Source of these receptors: an adult who received the influenza vaccine.

CDR3 protein: CASSRLSGGETQYF. CDR3 nucleotide sequence: TGTGCCAGCAGTCGATTAAGCGGAGGGGAGACCCAGTACTTC. This chain connects TRBV27 to TRBJ2-5, with D possibly matching TRBD2 (6 bases). V was trimmed by 5 bases and J by 5 bases, leaving 15 bases between them. The CDR3 contains 14 residues. Per germline, CDR1 MNHEY and CDR2 SMNVEV (reference sequence).

The J gene is TRBJ1-1, the V gene TRBV6-5; TRBD1 matches 8 bases. Germline CDR1 reads MNHEY; CDR2 reads SVGAGI. V lost 6 bases and J lost 1; bases outside the gene matches: 4. This CDR3 comprises 14 residues. The CDR3: CASRTGQANTEAFF. DNA of the CDR3: TGTGCCAGCAGGACGGGACAGGCGAACACTGAAGCTTTCTTT.

The V gene is TRBV25-1, the J gene TRBJ2-7; D perhaps matches TRBD2 (7 bases). Germline loops: CDR1 MGHDK, CDR2 SYGVNS. The V gene lost 4 bases and the J gene lost 4 bases, with 11 bases spanning the gap. This CDR3 contains 13 residues. The CDR3 here is CASSAGGNYEQYF. The CDR3 region has the DNA TGTGCCAGCAGTGCGGGGGGCAATTACGAGCAGTACTTC.

V is TRBV29-1 and J is TRBJ1-2, with TRBD1 identical over 9 bases. Germline CDR1 reads SQVTM; CDR2 reads ANQGSEA. There are 12 residues in the CDR3. Losses at the gene ends were 3 bases for V and 5 bases for J; bases not matched to a gene: 1. This CDR3 reads CSVETGGYGYTF. The DNA of the CDR3 is TGCAGCGTTGAGACAGGGGGTTATGGCTACACCTTC.

The chain uses TRBV7-8 and TRBJ1-2, with TRBD1 as a possible D gene (5 bases). V dropped 5 bases and J dropped 8 bases, with 15 bases sitting between them. Germline V CDR1 and CDR2: SGHVS, FQNEAQ. CDR3 length equals 13 residues. This CDR3 reads CASSPDSIGGYTF. CDR3 nucleotides: TGTGCCAGCAGCCCTGACAGTATAGGGGGCTACACCTTC.

This rearrangement joins TRBV11-3 to TRBJ2-3, with D tentatively TRBD1 or TRBD2 (5 bases each). CDR1 is SGHNT, CDR2 YENEEA, per germline. V lost 5 bases, J lost 4 bases, and 19 bases lay in between. CDR3 length: 16 residues. The CDR3 sequence: CASSAWDLLPPDTQYF. The CDR3, as DNA: TGTGCCAGCAGCGCATGGGACCTCCTGCCCCCAGATACGCAGTATTTT.

This clone came up a few times. The CDR3: CASSSSAPDSGYTF. CDR3 DNA sequence: TGTGCCAGCAGTTCATCCGCCCCCGACAGCGGCTACACCTTC. The rearrangement links TRBV27 to TRBJ1-2, with a weak D call TRBD1 (5 bases). In germline, CDR1 is MNHEY, CDR2 SMNVEV (reference sequence). The CDR3 runs 14 residues. Between the trimmed V and J ends, which lost 4 bases and 8 bases, there was a span of 17 bases.

The chain uses TRBV19 and TRBJ2-7, with 8 bases aligning to TRBD1. Germline CDR1 LNHDA, CDR2 SQIVND (reference sequence). The ends lost 8 bases at V and 3 bases at J; junction bases unmatched: 9. This CDR3 has 14 amino acids. The CDR3 bases are TGTGCCAGTGCAGGGACAGGAAAACTCTACGAGCAGTACTTC. Residues: CASAGTGKLYEQYF. The full variable domain, rest sourced from reference TRBV19 and TRBJ2-7, is DGGITQSPKYLFRKEGQNVTLSCEQNLNHDAMYWYRQDPGQGLRLIYYSQIVNDFQKGDIAEGYSVSREKKESFPLTVTSAQKNPTAFYLCASAGTGKLYEQYFGPGTRLTVT.

This CDR3 reads CASSIQGGPYGYTF. The CDR3 nucleotides are TGTGCCAGTAGTATACAGGGGGGACCCTATGGCTACACCTTC. This rearrangement joins TRBV19 to TRBJ1-2, with 7 bases matching TRBD1. Trimming took 2 bases from V and 4 from J; bases not matched to a gene: 4. The CDR3 length is 14 residues. Per germline, CDR1 LNHDA and CDR2 SQIVND (reference sequence). The whole variable domain, remainder taken from reference TRBV19 and TRBJ1-2, is DGGITQSPKYLFRKEGQNVTLSCEQNLNHDAMYWYRQDPGQGLRLIYYSQIVNDFQKGDIAEGYSVSREKKESFPLTVTSAQKNPTAFYLCASSIQGGPYGYTFGSGTRLTVV.

This chain connects TRBV5-1 to TRBJ1-1; TRBD1 matches 9 bases. This CDR3 region has 16 residues. The germline CDR1 and CDR2 sequences are SGHRS and YFSETQ. V shed 2 bases, J shed 2 bases, and the junction held 7 bases outside the gene matches. CDR3 loop: CASSFTGGPPNTEAFF. The CDR3 DNA sequence: TGCGCCAGCAGCTTTACAGGGGGCCCCCCTAACACTGAAGCTTTCTTT.

In this sample, this clone turned up once. This chain uses TRBV28 with TRBJ1-1, with 8 bases aligning to TRBD1. The V gene's germline CDR1 is MDHEN and CDR2 SYDVKM. Unmatched junction bases numbered 3, after V lost 2 bases and J lost 4 bases. CDR3 length: 14 amino acids. CDR3 nucleotide sequence: TGTGCCAGCAGTTTACCCACAGGGGGCACTGAAGCTTTCTTT. This gives the protein CASSLPTGGTEAFF.

This clone was detected only once. The V and J genes are TRBV23-1 and TRBJ2-7; TRBD1 or TRBD2 may be the D gene (5 bases each). TRBV23-1 carries the ORF label, with uncertain function. Trimming removed 6 bases from V and 12 bases from J, with 21 bases in between. This CDR3 comprises 13 residues. The CDR3 region is CASSGNRSEGTYF. CDR3 in DNA: TGCGCCAGCAGCGGTAATCGGTCCGAGGGGACGTACTTC.

This rearrangement joins TRBV15 to TRBJ2-7, with D maybe TRBD1 (6 bases). CDR3 length: 16 amino acids. Germline loops: CDR1 LNHNV, CDR2 YYDKDF (reference sequence). V was trimmed by 5 bases and J by 1 base, leaving 18 bases between them. The CDR3 region is CATSPTRWTESYEQYF. The CDR3 DNA is TGTGCCACCAGCCCCACTAGGTGGACAGAGTCCTACGAGCAGTACTTC.

The chain links TRBV5-1 to TRBJ2-2; 9 bases are shared with TRBD1. Germline V CDR1 and CDR2: SGHRS, YFSETQ. The CDR3 has 15 residues. Trimming at V came to 3 bases and at J to 1 base, leaving 1 base not matched to a gene. CDR3 DNA: TGCGCCAGCAGCTGGGGACAGGGGAACACCGGGGAGCTGTTTTTT. Encoded protein: CASSWGQGNTGELFF. Complete variable domain (other parts from reference TRBV5-1 and TRBJ2-2): KAGVTQTPRYLIKTRGQQVTLSCSPISGHRSVSWYQQTPGQGLQFLFEYFSETQRNKGNFPGRFSGRQFSNSRSEMNVSTLELGDSALYLCASSWGQGNTGELFFGEGSRLTVL.

The rearrangement links TRBV5-1 to TRBJ2-3; 10 positions match TRBD2. The germline V gene encodes CDR1 SGHRS and CDR2 YFSETQ. CDR3 size: 17 residues. Trimming cost V 4 bases and J 2 bases; bases outside gene matches: 10. The CDR3 region is CASSRAVLAGDTDTQYF. The CDR3 DNA sequence: TGCGCCAGCAGCCGGGCCGTCCTAGCGGGAGACACAGATACGCAGTATTTT. Drawing the rest from reference TRBV5-1 and TRBJ2-3, the complete variable domain is KAGVTQTPRYLIKTRGQQVTLSCSPISGHRSVSWYQQTPGQGLQFLFEYFSETQRNKGNFPGRFSGRQFSNSRSEMNVSTLELGDSALYLCASSRAVLAGDTDTQYFGPGTRLTVL.

This clone was seen once. The genes are TRBV6-1 and TRBJ1-3, with no clear D. The CDR3 is made up of 11 amino acids. The V and J ends lost 10 bases and 9 bases respectively, with 13 bases between them. Germline V gives CDR1 MNHNS, CDR2 SASEGT. The CDR3 protein is CATKEDVTIYF. The CDR3 coding sequence is TGTGCCACCAAAGAAGATGTCACCATATATTTT.

The CDR3 protein is CASIGPGKENGYTF. For the CDR3, the DNA is TGTGCCAGTATAGGGCCGGGAAAGGAGAATGGCTACACCTTC. The J gene is TRBJ1-2, the V gene TRBV19; the D is unclear. Germline V gene sequence: CDR1 LNHDA, CDR2 SQIVND (reference sequence). The CDR3 contains 14 residues. The V and J ends lost 7 bases and 6 bases respectively, with 18 bases between them.

About this clone: The same CDR3 is also encoded by other DNA sequences in this sample. The chain uses TRBV5-1 and TRBJ2-7; perhaps TRBD1 as D (6 bases). The V end was cut by 2 bases, the J end by 2 bases, with 11 bases between. In germline, CDR1 is SGHRS, CDR2 YFSETQ. This CDR3 is built from 14 residues. This CDR3 reads CASSLQGPAYEQYF. In DNA form, the CDR3 reads TGCGCCAGCAGCTTACAGGGTCCGGCCTACGAGCAGTACTTC.

The chain links TRBV29-1 to TRBJ2-7, with a possible D match to TRBD1 (5 bases). Germline CDR1 SQVTM, CDR2 ANQGSEA. V was trimmed by 4 bases and J by 4 bases, leaving 17 bases between them. The CDR3 runs to 14 residues. The CDR3 DNA reads TGCAGCGTTGCCTACAGGTTGCAGTCGTACGAGCAGTACTTC. This codes for CSVAYRLQSYEQYF.